The rows below give T cell receptor beta chains drawn from one sample of a study of identical twins. TCRdb reanalysed the 5' RACE reads using MiXCR and keeps one entry per CDR3 protein. This sample has just over 500,000 distinct CDR3 sequences; approximately 22% occur once, and the top ten carry about 0.91%. The data also belong to a second study, concerning T cells expressing NK-cell markers.

Sequencing used CD4+ T cells sorted from blood. The receptors originated from a woman under 30 in good health. Both conserved end residues are part of each CDR3. Fields, in order: V gene, J gene, CDR3 protein.

V gene: TRBV3-1; J gene: TRBJ2-1; CDR3 protein: CASSPRLSNEQFF
V gene: TRBV20-1; J gene: TRBJ1-1; CDR3 protein: CSAPWQFDTEAFF
V gene: TRBV11-2; J gene: TRBJ1-2; CDR3 protein: CASSFQGTRGYTF
V gene: TRBV2; J gene: TRBJ2-5; CDR3 protein: CASSEAWQGETQYF
V gene: TRBV3-1; J gene: TRBJ2-3; CDR3 protein: CASNSPGQGSADTQYF
V gene: TRBV29-1; J gene: TRBJ2-5; CDR3 protein: CSVRTGSETQYF
V gene: TRBV9; J gene: TRBJ2-3; CDR3 protein: CASSVEGVPDTQYF
V gene: TRBV4-2; J gene: TRBJ2-5; CDR3 protein: CASSQERTKYQETQYF
V gene: TRBV20-1; J gene: TRBJ2-1; CDR3 protein: CSATPGQAGYNEQFF
V gene: TRBV12-5; J gene: TRBJ2-3; CDR3 protein: CASGMVAHTDTQYF
V gene: TRBV15; J gene: TRBJ1-2; CDR3 protein: CATSRSHYGYTF
V gene: TRBV4-2; J gene: TRBJ1-1; CDR3 protein: CASSQTSKVFYMAFF
V gene: TRBV20-1; J gene: TRBJ2-3; CDR3 protein: CSARGDPTSTDTQYF
V gene: TRBV12-3/TRBV12-4; J gene: TRBJ1-2; CDR3 protein: CASSPGQGRWGYTF
V gene: TRBV20-1; J gene: TRBJ1-4; CDR3 protein: CSARDPRRFGEKLFF
V gene: TRBV5-4; J gene: TRBJ2-3; CDR3 protein: CASSSDGLAGGRVTDTQYF
V gene: TRBV29-1; J gene: TRBJ2-3; CDR3 protein: CSGGPRGTDTQYF
V gene: TRBV14; J gene: TRBJ2-7; CDR3 protein: CASSLSISYEQYF
V gene: TRBV18; J gene: TRBJ2-1; CDR3 protein: CASSLSREYEQFF
V gene: TRBV18; J gene: TRBJ2-1; CDR3 protein: CASSPAGTSVNEQFF
V gene: TRBV29-1; J gene: TRBJ2-3; CDR3 protein: CSVSAGVTWRADTQYF
V gene: TRBV7-2; J gene: TRBJ2-5; CDR3 protein: CASSPDRETQYF
V gene: TRBV7-2; J gene: TRBJ2-1; CDR3 protein: CASSTQTRGLYNEQFF
V gene: TRBV7-2; J gene: TRBJ2-7; CDR3 protein: CASSPRPRYEQYF
V gene: TRBV5-1; J gene: TRBJ2-5; CDR3 protein: CASTRLASGETQYF
V gene: TRBV29-1; J gene: TRBJ2-1; CDR3 protein: CSESGGGYNEQFF
V gene: TRBV20-1; J gene: TRBJ1-5; CDR3 protein: CSASRDRNNQPQHF
V gene: TRBV4-3; J gene: TRBJ1-2; CDR3 protein: CASSRDLDRGYGYTF
V gene: TRBV20-1; J gene: TRBJ2-1; CDR3 protein: CSALSGRLDNEQFF
V gene: TRBV10-3; J gene: TRBJ1-1; CDR3 protein: CAITRRGETEAFF
V gene: TRBV12-3/TRBV12-4; J gene: TRBJ2-3; CDR3 protein: CASSFGGGGDTQYF
V gene: TRBV20-1; J gene: TRBJ2-3; CDR3 protein: CSAVLAGLKTDTQYF
V gene: TRBV10-1; J gene: TRBJ2-1; CDR3 protein: CACLGRAEYPYNEQFF
V gene: TRBV10-3; J gene: TRBJ1-1; CDR3 protein: CAITQGAEAFF
V gene: TRBV15; J gene: TRBJ2-1; CDR3 protein: CATSTGTKEQFF
V gene: TRBV19; J gene: TRBJ1-4; CDR3 protein: CASSIRQGNEKLFF
V gene: TRBV7-8; J gene: TRBJ2-1; CDR3 protein: CASSFFSGGYNGQFF
V gene: TRBV5-1; J gene: TRBJ2-1; CDR3 protein: CASSLLINVDEQFF
V gene: TRBV7-2; J gene: TRBJ2-7; CDR3 protein: CASSDTGGALHTF
V gene: TRBV19; J gene: TRBJ2-2; CDR3 protein: CASNSAARNTGELFF
V gene: TRBV14; J gene: TRBJ2-1; CDR3 protein: CASSQQGGHEQFF
V gene: TRBV3-1; J gene: TRBJ2-1; CDR3 protein: CASSQWISGRAGEFF
V gene: TRBV7-2; J gene: TRBJ2-7; CDR3 protein: CASSLATPGTSGTVAEQYF
V gene: TRBV5-4; J gene: TRBJ2-5; CDR3 protein: CASSEKKSETQYF
V gene: TRBV5-1; J gene: TRBJ2-7; CDR3 protein: CASSLQGYEEQYF